This T cell receptor beta chain was sequenced in a study of T cells in Graves' hyperthyroidism and ophthalmopathy. Study-wide findings and caveats: Most thyroid-expanded clonotypes above 0.001 were also found in blood. Ophthalmopathy and stable hyperthyroidism were told apart by a 13 V-J model.

The PBMCs were taken from less than 11 ml of fresh peripheral blood. Using RNA transcripts as the source, TCR beta CDR3 regions were amplified. A set of HTBI primers served as the primers for a first-round RT-PCR of the TCR CDR3. TCRdb re-called the multiplex PCR reads through MiXCR, storing one row per CDR3 protein. The sample records about 560,000 distinct CDR3 sequences, roughly 17% being singletons. This CDR3 contains 17 residues. Trimming removed 3 bases from V and 0 bases from J, with 15 bases in between. The V gene's germline CDR1 is SEHNR and CDR2 FQNEAQ (reference sequence). This clonotype was observed a few times. Its cognate antigen is unknown.

The sample comprised blood. This chain joins TRBV7-9 and TRBJ2-4; possibly TRBD1 for D (5 bases). The clonotype originates from a woman younger than 35 with Graves' hyperthyroidism. CDR3 in amino acids: CASSFGHPSQAKNIQYF. In nucleotides, the CDR3 is TGTGCCAGCAGCTTCGGACATCCATCTCAAGCCAAAAACATTCAGTACTTC.